This T cell receptor beta chain was sequenced during a study of T-cell memory formation after mild COVID-19. This clonotype was seen a handful of times. The target antigen is unknown. General observations from the study: Chiefly within CM and EM were the contracting CD4+ clones; CD8+ ones were within EMRA.

TCRdb independently ran MiXCR on the 5' RACE reads; one entry per CDR3 protein. The table lists approximately 480,000 distinct CDR3 sequences, 18% of them singletons, with 9% to 15% in the top ten. The CDR3 runs 13 residues. CDR1 and CDR2 (germline): SGHRS, YFSETQ. With 4 bases removed from V and 3 bases from J, the gap between germline ends came to 10 bases. The material sequenced was PBMCs or a T cell subset sorted from them (not recorded which). The V call is TRBV5-1, the J call TRBJ1-1; TRBD1 might be the D (5 bases). The TCR originated in an adult woman who had mild COVID-19 (a few samples of this study predate the infection). Cell type and time point are not known. CDR3 DNA: TGCGCCAGCAGCAGGTCGACAGACACTGAAGCTTTCTTT. Amino acid sequence: CASSRSTDTEAFF.